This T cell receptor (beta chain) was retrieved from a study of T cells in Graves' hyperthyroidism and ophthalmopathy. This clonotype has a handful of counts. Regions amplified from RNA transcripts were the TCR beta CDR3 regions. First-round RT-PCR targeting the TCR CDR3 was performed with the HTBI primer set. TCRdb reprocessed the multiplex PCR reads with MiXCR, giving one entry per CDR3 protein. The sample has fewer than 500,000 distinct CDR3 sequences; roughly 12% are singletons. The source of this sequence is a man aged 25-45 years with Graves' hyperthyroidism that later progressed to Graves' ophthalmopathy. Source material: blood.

This CDR3 reads CASSFEGDEQFF. In nucleotides, the CDR3 is TGTGCCAGCAGCTTTGAAGGGGATGAGCAGTTCTTC. V is TRBV5-4 and J is TRBJ2-1, with D possibly being TRBD1 (5 bases). Trimming cost V 2 bases and J 8 bases, with 8 bases left between them. Germline CDR1 is SGHNT and CDR2 is YYREEE (reference sequence). This CDR3 region has 12 residues.